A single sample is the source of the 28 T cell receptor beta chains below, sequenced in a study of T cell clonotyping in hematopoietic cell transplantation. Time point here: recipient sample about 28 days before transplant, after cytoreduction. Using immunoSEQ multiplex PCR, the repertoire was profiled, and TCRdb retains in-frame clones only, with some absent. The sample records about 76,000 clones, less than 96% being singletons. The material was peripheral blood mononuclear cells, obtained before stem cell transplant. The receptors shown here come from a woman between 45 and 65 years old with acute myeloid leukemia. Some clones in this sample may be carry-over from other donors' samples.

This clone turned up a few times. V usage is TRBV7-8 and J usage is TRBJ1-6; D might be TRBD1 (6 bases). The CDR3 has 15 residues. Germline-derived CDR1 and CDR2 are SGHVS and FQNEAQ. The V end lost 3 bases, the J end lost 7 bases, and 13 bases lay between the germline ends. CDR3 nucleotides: TGTGCCAGCAGCTTGGCAGGGGATAAGAATTCACCCCTCCACTTT. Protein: CASSLAGDKNSPLHF.

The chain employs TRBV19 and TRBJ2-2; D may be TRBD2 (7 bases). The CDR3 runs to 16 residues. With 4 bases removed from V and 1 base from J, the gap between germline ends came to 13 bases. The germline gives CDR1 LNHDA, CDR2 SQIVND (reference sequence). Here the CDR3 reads CASSKLGGVNTGELFF. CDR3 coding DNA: TGTGCCAGTAGTAAGCTAGGGGGGGTGAACACCGGGGAGCTGTTTTTT.

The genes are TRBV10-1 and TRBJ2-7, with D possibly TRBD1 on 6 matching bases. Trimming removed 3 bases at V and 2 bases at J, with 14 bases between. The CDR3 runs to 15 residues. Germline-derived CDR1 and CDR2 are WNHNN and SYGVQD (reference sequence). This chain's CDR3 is CASSDPGHETYEQYF. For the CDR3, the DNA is TGCGCCAGCAGTGATCCGGGACATGAAACCTACGAGCAGTACTTC.

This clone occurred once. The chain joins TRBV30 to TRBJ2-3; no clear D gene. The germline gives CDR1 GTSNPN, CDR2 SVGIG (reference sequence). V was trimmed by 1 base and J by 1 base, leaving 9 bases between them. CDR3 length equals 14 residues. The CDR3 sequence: CAWSAGRRTDTQYF. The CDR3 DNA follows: TGTGCCTGGAGTGCGGGCAGGCGCACAGATACGCAGTATTTT.

For the CDR3, the DNA is TGTGCCAGCAGCGCCTTAACAGGGGCCGGAGGGTATGGCTACACCTTC. Protein sequence: CASSALTGAGGYGYTF. The rearrangement uses TRBV9 and TRBJ1-2; 7 nucleotides line up with TRBD1. The CDR3 covers 16 residues. The J segment lost 5 bases and the V segment lost 3 bases, leaving 13 bases of the junction unmatched. Germline V gene sequence: CDR1 SGDLS, CDR2 YYNGEE. The full variable domain, with the rest looked up from reference TRBV9 and TRBJ1-2, is DSGVTQTPKHLITATGQRVTLRCSPRSGDLSVYWYQQSLDQGLQFLIQYYNGEERAKGNILERFSAQQFPDLHSELNLSSLELGDSALYFCASSALTGAGGYGYTFGSGTRLTVV.

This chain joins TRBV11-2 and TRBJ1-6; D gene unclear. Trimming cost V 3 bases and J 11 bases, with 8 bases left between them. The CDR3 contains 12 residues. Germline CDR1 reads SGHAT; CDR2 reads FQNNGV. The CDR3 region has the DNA TGTGCCAGCAGCTTCGCAGCAACACCCCTCCACTTT. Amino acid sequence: CASSFAATPLHF.

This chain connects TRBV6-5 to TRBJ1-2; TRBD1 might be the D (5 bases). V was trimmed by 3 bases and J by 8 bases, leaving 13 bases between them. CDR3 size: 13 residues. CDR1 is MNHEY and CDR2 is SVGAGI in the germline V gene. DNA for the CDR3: TGTGCCAGCAGTTATATCGGGACGGGAGGCTACACCTTC. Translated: CASSYIGTGGYTF.

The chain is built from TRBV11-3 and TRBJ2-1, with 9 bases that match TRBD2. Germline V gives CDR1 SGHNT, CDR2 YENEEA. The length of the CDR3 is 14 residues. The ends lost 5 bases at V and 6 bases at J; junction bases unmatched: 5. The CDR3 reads CASSPASGVNEQFF. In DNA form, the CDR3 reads TGTGCCAGCAGCCCAGCTAGCGGGGTCAATGAGCAGTTCTTC.

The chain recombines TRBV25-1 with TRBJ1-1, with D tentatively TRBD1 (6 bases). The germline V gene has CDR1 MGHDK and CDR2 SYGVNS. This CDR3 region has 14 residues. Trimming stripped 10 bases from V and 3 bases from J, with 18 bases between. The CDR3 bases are TGTGCCAACGGACAGCAAACCGTGGACACTGAAGCTTTCTTT. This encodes CANGQQTVDTEAFF.

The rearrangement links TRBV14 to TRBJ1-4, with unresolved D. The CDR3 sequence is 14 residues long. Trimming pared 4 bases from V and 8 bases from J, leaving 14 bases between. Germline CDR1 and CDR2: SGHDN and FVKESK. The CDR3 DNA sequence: TGTGCCAGCAGCCCCAACCAATTTCGGGAAAAACTGTTTTTT. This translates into CASSPNQFREKLFF.

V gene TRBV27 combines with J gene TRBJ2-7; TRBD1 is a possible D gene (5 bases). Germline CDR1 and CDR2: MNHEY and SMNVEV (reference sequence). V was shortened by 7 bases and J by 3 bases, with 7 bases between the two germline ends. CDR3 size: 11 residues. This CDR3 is CASIRGYEQYF. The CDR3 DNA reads TGTGCCAGCATAAGGGGCTACGAGCAGTACTTC.

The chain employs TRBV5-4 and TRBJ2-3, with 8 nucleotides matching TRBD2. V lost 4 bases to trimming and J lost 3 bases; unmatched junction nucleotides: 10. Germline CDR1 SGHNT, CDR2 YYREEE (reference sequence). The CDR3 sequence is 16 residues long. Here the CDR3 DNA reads TGTGCCAGCAGCCAACCATACGGACTAGCAACAGATACGCAGTATTTT. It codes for CASSQPYGLATDTQYF.

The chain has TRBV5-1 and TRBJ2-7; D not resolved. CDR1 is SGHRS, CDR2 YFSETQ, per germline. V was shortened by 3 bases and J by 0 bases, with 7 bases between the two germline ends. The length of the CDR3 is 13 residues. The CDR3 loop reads CASSSISSYEQYF. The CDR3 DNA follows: TGCGCCAGCAGCTCCATCAGCTCCTACGAGCAGTACTTC.

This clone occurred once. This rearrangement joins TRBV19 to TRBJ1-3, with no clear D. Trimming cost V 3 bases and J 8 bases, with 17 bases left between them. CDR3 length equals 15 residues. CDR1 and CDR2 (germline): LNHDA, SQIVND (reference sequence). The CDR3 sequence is CASSMRLTWVDTIYF. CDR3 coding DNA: TGTGCCAGTAGTATGCGACTTACCTGGGTTGACACCATATATTTT.

CDR3 nucleotide sequence: TGTGCCAGCAGTTTGGCGGGCAGACCTAGCTCCTACGAGCAGTACTTC. Residues: CASSLAGRPSSYEQYF. The chain combines TRBV28 with TRBJ2-7, with D maybe TRBD2 (5 bases). Trimming cost V 3 bases and J 0 bases, with 15 bases left between them. Germline-derived CDR1 and CDR2 are MDHEN and SYDVKM. The CDR3 consists of 16 residues.

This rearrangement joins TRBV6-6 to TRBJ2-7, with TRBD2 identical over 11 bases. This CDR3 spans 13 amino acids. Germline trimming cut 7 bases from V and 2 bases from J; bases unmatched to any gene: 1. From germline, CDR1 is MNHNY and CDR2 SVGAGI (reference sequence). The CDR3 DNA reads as TGTGCCAGCATGACTAGCGGGACCTACGAGCAGTACTTC. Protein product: CASMTSGTYEQYF.

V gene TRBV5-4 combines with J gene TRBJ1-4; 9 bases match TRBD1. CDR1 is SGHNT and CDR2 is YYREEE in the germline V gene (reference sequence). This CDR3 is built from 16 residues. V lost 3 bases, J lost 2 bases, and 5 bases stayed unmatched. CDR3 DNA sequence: TGTGCCAGCAGCTCAAAACAGGGGGCCACTAATGAAAAACTGTTTTTT. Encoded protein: CASSSKQGATNEKLFF.

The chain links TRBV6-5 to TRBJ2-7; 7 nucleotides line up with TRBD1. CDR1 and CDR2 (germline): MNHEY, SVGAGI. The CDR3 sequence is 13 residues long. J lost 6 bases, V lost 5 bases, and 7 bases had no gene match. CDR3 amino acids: CASSPETGIEQYF. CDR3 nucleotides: TGTGCCAGCAGTCCGGAGACAGGGATCGAGCAGTACTTC.

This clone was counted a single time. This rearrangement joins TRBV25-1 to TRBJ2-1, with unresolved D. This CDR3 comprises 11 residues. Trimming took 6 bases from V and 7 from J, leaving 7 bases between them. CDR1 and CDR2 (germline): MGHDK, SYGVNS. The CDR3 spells CASRVGNEQFF. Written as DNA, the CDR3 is TGTGCCAGCAGGGTGGGGAATGAGCAGTTCTTC.

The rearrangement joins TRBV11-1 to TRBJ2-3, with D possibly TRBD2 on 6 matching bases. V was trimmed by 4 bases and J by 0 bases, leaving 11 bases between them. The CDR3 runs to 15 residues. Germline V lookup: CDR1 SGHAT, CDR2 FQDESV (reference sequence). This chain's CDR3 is CASSWVGTSTDTQYF. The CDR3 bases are TGTGCCAGCAGCTGGGTGGGGACTAGCACAGATACGCAGTATTTT. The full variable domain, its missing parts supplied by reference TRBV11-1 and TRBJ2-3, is EAEVAQSPRYKITEKSQAVAFWCDPISGHATLYWYRQILGQGPELLVQFQDESVVDDSQLPKDRFSAERLKGVDSTLKIQPAELGDSAMYLCASSWVGTSTDTQYFGPGTRLTVL.

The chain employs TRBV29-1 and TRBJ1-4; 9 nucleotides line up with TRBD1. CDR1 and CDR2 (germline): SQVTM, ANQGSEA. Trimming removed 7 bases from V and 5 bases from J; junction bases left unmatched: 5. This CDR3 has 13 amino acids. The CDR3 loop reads CSATGGGNEKLFF. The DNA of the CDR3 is TGCAGCGCTACAGGGGGCGGGAATGAAAAACTGTTTTTT.

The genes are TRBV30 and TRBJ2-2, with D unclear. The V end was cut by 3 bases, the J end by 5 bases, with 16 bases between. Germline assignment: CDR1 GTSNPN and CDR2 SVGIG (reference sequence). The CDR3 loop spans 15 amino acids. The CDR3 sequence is CAWSIRVARTGELFF. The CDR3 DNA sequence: TGTGCCTGGAGCATTAGGGTGGCGAGAACCGGGGAGCTGTTTTTT.

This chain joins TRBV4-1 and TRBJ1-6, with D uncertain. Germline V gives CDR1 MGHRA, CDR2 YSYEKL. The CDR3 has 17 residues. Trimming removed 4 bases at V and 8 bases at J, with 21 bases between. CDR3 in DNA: TGCGCCAGCAGCCCTTCGGGAGTTCTAAATCGGTATTCACCCCTCCACTTT. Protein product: CASSPSGVLNRYSPLHF.

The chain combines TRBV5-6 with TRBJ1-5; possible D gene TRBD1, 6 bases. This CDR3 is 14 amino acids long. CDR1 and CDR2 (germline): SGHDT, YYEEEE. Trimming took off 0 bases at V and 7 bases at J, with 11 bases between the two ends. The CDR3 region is CASSLEGGLQPQHF. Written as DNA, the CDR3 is TGTGCCAGCAGCTTGGAGGGGGGACTCCAGCCCCAGCATTTT.

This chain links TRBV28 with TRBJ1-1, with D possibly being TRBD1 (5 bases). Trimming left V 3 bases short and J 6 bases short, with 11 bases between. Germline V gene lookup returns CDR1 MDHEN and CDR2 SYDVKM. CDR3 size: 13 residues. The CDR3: CASSLVGEPEAFF. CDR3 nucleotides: TGTGCCAGCAGTTTGGTGGGGGAACCTGAAGCTTTCTTT.

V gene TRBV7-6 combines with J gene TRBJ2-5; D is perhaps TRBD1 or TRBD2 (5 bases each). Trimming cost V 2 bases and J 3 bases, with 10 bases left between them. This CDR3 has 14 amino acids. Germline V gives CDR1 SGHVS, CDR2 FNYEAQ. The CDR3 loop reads CASSLTGTKETQYF. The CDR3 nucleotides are TGTGCCAGCAGCTTAACCGGGACGAAAGAGACCCAGTACTTC.

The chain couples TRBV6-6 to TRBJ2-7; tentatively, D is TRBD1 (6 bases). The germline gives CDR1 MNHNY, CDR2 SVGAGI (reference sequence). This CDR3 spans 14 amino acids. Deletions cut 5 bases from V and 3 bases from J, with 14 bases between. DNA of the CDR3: TGTGCCAGCAGTCACCCGGGACACTTCTACGAGCAGTACTTC. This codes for CASSHPGHFYEQYF.

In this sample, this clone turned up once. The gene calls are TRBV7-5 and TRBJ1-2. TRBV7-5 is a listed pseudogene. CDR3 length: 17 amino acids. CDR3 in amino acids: CARSLKGDPPSHYGYTF. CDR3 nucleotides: TGTGCCAGAAGCTTAAAGGGAGACCCCCCTAGCCACTATGGCTACACCTTC.